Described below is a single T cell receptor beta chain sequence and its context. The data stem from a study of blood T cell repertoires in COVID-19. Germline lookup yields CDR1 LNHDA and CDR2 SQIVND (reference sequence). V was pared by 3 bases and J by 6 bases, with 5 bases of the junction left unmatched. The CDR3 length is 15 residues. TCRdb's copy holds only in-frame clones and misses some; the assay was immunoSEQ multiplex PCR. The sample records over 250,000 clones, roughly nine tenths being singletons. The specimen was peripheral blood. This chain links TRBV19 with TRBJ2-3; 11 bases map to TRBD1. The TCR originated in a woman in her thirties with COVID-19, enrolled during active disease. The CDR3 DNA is TGTGCCAGTAGTATCCGGGACAGGGGGTTGGATACGCAGTATTTT. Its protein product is CASSIRDRGLDTQYF.